The 22 T cell receptor beta chains below come from one sample, sequenced in a study of blood T cell repertoires in COVID-19. Clones were sequenced by immunoSEQ multiplex PCR, and TCRdb holds only the in-frame ones, with some missing. The sample has fewer than 200,000 clones, more than 75% seen once. Sequencing was done on a sample of peripheral blood. The source of these receptors is an older woman with COVID-19, enrolled during active disease.

The chain combines TRBV20-1 with TRBJ2-7, with a possible D match to TRBD1 (6 bases). This CDR3 region has 12 residues. Germline V gives CDR1 DFQATT, CDR2 SNEGSKA (reference sequence). V lost 3 bases, J lost 4 bases, and 10 bases lay in between. CDR3 sequence: CSASLQGYEQYF. DNA for the CDR3: TGCAGTGCTAGTTTACAGGGATACGAGCAGTACTTC.

The chain combines TRBV18 with TRBJ1-6; 10 bases are shared with TRBD1. CDR1 is KGHSH and CDR2 is LQKENI in the germline V gene. V dropped 5 bases and J dropped 9; count of bases not matched to a gene: 7. The CDR3 spans 15 residues. CDR3 bases: TGTGCCAGCTCATCCTCGGGACAGGGGATTTCACCCCTCCACTTT. Its protein product is CASSSSGQGISPLHF.

The genes are TRBV29-1 and TRBJ2-1, with 7 bases fitting TRBD2. Trimming removed 4 bases from V and 10 bases from J; junction bases left unmatched: 19. Germline CDR1 reads SQVTM; CDR2 reads ANQGSEA. CDR3 length equals 16 residues. The CDR3 sequence is CSVAAIPQFGGGEQFF. The CDR3 DNA reads TGCAGCGTTGCAGCTATACCCCAGTTTGGGGGAGGGGAGCAGTTCTTC.

This chain connects TRBV2 to TRBJ2-7; D unresolved. The length of the CDR3 is 12 residues. Germline-derived CDR1 and CDR2 are SNHLY and FYNNEI. V was trimmed by 5 bases and J by 5 bases, leaving 10 bases between them. In DNA form, the CDR3 reads TGTGCCAGCAGTCTTCTGAGCCACGAGCAGTACTTC. Amino acid sequence: CASSLLSHEQYF.

This chain joins TRBV11-2 and TRBJ2-7, with 8 bases aligning to TRBD2. Looked up from germline, CDR1 is SGHAT and CDR2 is FQNNGV. The J segment lost 6 bases and the V segment lost 0 bases, leaving 10 bases of the junction unmatched. CDR3 length equals 16 residues. CDR3 loop: CASSLDRVAGRLEQYF. In nucleotides, the CDR3 is TGTGCCAGCAGCTTAGACCGGGTAGCGGGAAGACTCGAGCAGTACTTC.

The rearrangement links TRBV27 to TRBJ1-5; 8 bases line up with TRBD1. The germline V gene has CDR1 MNHEY and CDR2 SMNVEV (reference sequence). The CDR3 consists of 16 residues. V dropped 2 bases and J dropped 0; count of bases not matched to a gene: 3. The CDR3 sequence is CASSLGTGYSNQPQHF. CDR3 nucleotides: TGTGCCAGCAGTTTAGGGACAGGTTATAGCAATCAGCCCCAGCATTTT.

This rearrangement joins TRBV6-2 or TRBV6-3 to TRBJ1-1; D remains unclear. The CDR3 consists of 14 residues. Germline CDR1 is MNHEY and CDR2 is SVGEGT. V lost 2 bases to trimming and J lost 1 base, with 8 bases between them. The CDR3 protein is CASSYRLSNTEAFF. In DNA form, the CDR3 reads TGTGCCAGCAGTTACCGACTCTCGAACACTGAAGCTTTCTTT.

This clone was observed a handful of times. This chain links TRBV28 with TRBJ2-7, with TRBD1 identical over 9 bases. This CDR3 is 14 amino acids long. Trimming at V came to 5 bases and at J to 4 bases, leaving 6 bases not matched to a gene. The germline V gene has CDR1 MDHEN and CDR2 SYDVKM. CDR3 protein: CASSTGTGRYEQYF. In DNA, the CDR3 is TGTGCCAGCAGTACCGGGACAGGGAGATACGAGCAGTACTTC.

This clone was counted between two and nine times. The chain uses TRBV27 and TRBJ1-1; D is ambiguous. This CDR3 region has 14 residues. Germline CDR1 is MNHEY and CDR2 is SMNVEV (reference sequence). Trimming took 3 bases from V and 4 from J, leaving 12 bases between them. Written as DNA, the CDR3 is TGTGCCAGCAGTTTTTCGGCGGCTTCCACTGAAGCTTTCTTT. It is translated as CASSFSAASTEAFF.

The chain joins TRBV24-1 to TRBJ1-1; TRBD1 matches at 9 bases. The junction had 6 bases not matched to a gene; V was cut back by 11 bases and J by 3 bases. This CDR3 is 13 amino acids long. Germline CDR1 reads KGHDR; CDR2 reads SFDVKD. This chain's CDR3 is CASEQGAHTEAFF. The DNA for the CDR3 is TGTGCCAGCGAACAGGGGGCGCACACTGAAGCTTTCTTT.

This clone was observed a handful of times. This rearrangement joins TRBV28 to TRBJ1-2, with TRBD1 as a possible D gene (5 bases). Germline CDR1 MDHEN, CDR2 SYDVKM. The CDR3 is 15 amino acids. V lost 1 base and J 2 bases, leaving 11 bases between the germline ends. CDR3 residues: CASSLSGRRNYGYTF. The CDR3 bases are TGTGCCAGCAGTTTATCAGGGAGGAGGAACTATGGCTACACCTTC.

This clone was detected only a few times. The V and J genes are TRBV6-5 and TRBJ2-7; 7 nucleotides align to TRBD2. This CDR3 has 13 amino acids. V shed 7 bases, J shed 0 bases, and the junction held 3 bases outside the gene matches. Looked up from germline, CDR1 is MNHEY and CDR2 is SVGAGI. The CDR3 protein is CASIAGDSYEQYF. The CDR3 DNA reads TGTGCCAGCATAGCGGGTGACTCCTACGAGCAGTACTTC.

This sequence joins TRBV11-3 and TRBJ2-5; TRBD1 might be the D (5 bases). CDR1 and CDR2 (germline): SGHNT, YENEEA. V was shortened by 3 bases and J by 0 bases, with 11 bases between the two germline ends. This CDR3 spans 15 amino acids. The CDR3 DNA reads TGTGCCAGCAGCTTCTCAGGGCTCCACCAAGAGACCCAGTACTTC. Translation gives CASSFSGLHQETQYF.

V and J are TRBV4-2 and TRBJ1-4, with D perhaps TRBD1 (5 bases). From germline, CDR1 is LGHNA and CDR2 YNFKEQ. The length of the CDR3 is 13 residues. The germline V and J ends were trimmed by 4 bases and 7 bases, with 10 bases remaining between them. The CDR3 spells CASSLRQIEKLFF. Written as DNA, the CDR3 is TGTGCCAGCAGCCTAAGACAGATTGAAAAACTGTTTTTT.

The chain is built from TRBV6-5 and TRBJ2-7, with 9 bases that match TRBD1. Germline values: CDR1 MNHEY, CDR2 SVGAGI. The V gene end was trimmed by 3 bases and the J gene end by 3 bases; junction bases not matched to a gene: 9. CDR3 length equals 16 residues. The CDR3 is CASSYDNRGQDYEQYF. CDR3 sequence (DNA): TGTGCCAGCAGTTATGATAACAGGGGGCAAGACTACGAGCAGTACTTC.

The genes are TRBV10-3 and TRBJ1-3, with 8 nucleotides matching TRBD1. The CDR3 runs 15 residues. Germline values: CDR1 ENHRY, CDR2 SYGVKD. V was clipped by 7 bases and J by 0 bases; unmatched bases: 5. The CDR3 coding sequence is TGTGCCATCACCCCGGGACAGGTCTCTGGAAACACCATATATTTT. The encoded protein is CAITPGQVSGNTIYF.

The rearrangement joins TRBV28 to TRBJ1-1; the D gene is possibly TRBD1 (5 bases). V was clipped by 3 bases and J by 7 bases, with 12 bases between them. Germline loops: CDR1 MDHEN, CDR2 SYDVKM. The CDR3 totals 13 residues. CDR3 protein: CASSFQPDSEAFF. The DNA of the CDR3 is TGTGCCAGCAGTTTTCAACCCGACAGTGAAGCTTTCTTT.

This chain joins TRBV4-1 and TRBJ1-2; 9 positions agree with TRBD1. The V gene's germline CDR1 is MGHRA and CDR2 YSYEKL. CDR3 length equals 15 residues. J gave up 2 bases and V 4 bases, and 5 bases lay outside the gene matches. The CDR3 reads CASSREQGANYGYTF. The DNA of the CDR3 is TGCGCCAGCAGCCGCGAACAGGGGGCAAACTATGGCTACACCTTC.

The chain has TRBV6-4 and TRBJ1-1, with D perhaps TRBD1 (5 bases). V lost 3 bases and J 0 bases, leaving 8 bases between the germline ends. CDR3 size: 14 residues. Germline assignment: CDR1 MRHNA and CDR2 SNTAGT. As DNA, the CDR3 is TGTGCCAGCAGTGAACCGGGGGTGAACACTGAAGCTTTCTTT. Translated: CASSEPGVNTEAFF.

The V gene is TRBV10-3, the J gene TRBJ2-5; TRBD2 is a possible D gene (6 bases). Germline V gene data show CDR1 as ENHRY and CDR2 as SYGVKD. There are 12 residues in the CDR3. The germline V and J ends were trimmed by 4 bases and 5 bases, with 8 bases remaining between them. The CDR3 DNA is TGTGCCATCAGTGCTAGCGACGAGACCCAGTACTTC. It yields the protein CAISASDETQYF.

This clone was detected only once. The V call is TRBV3-1 (or the pseudogene TRBV3-2), the J call TRBJ1-5; the D gene is possibly TRBD1 (5 bases). V lost 3 bases to trimming and J lost 3 bases, with 9 bases between them. CDR1 LGHDT and CDR2 YNNKEL come from the germline V gene (reference sequence). The CDR3 has 14 residues. CDR3 DNA: TGTGCCAGCAGCCAGACAGCGTTCAATCAGCCCCAGCATTTT. It is translated as CASSQTAFNQPQHF.

The genes are TRBV28 and TRBJ2-5; the match to TRBD2 covers 9 bases. The CDR3 runs to 15 residues. V dropped 5 bases and J dropped 5; count of bases not matched to a gene: 9. The germline V gene encodes CDR1 MDHEN and CDR2 SYDVKM. The CDR3 coding sequence is TGTGCCAGCAGTGTAGCGGGAGAGGGGTGGGAGACCCAGTACTTC. This translates into CASSVAGEGWETQYF.